A selection of T cell receptor beta chains follows, all from one sample in a study of blood T cell repertoires in COVID-19. TCRdb's copy holds only in-frame clones and misses some; the assay was immunoSEQ multiplex PCR. The profile shows some 200,000 clones, around 86% of them singletons. Sample: peripheral blood. The receptors shown here come from a man aged 40-49 years with active or convalescent COVID-19. The CDR3 runs from the conserved cysteine through the conserved F or W. Each record gives: clone size, J gene, V gene, D gene, CDR3 protein, CDR3 DNA. A D gene is named only where the DNA matches it firmly. For some rows the clone size is stated as once, few or many, or as a class when expanded; others skip it.

NA TRBJ1-1 TRBV7-9 TRBD1 CASSQLGTGGPNTEAFF TGTGCCAGCAGCCAACTAGGTACAGGGGGGCCGAACACTGAAGCTTTCTTT
NA TRBJ2-7 TRBV5-4 TRBD1 CASSLGGQGMNEQYF TGTGCCAGCAGCTTGGGGGGACAGGGTATGAACGAGCAGTACTTC
NA TRBJ1-2 TRBV6-5 TRBD1 CASRRTGNIGYTF TGTGCCAGCAGGCGGACAGGGAATATAGGATACACCTTC
NA TRBJ1-2 TRBV6-2/TRBV6-3 NA CASSYSNRAYGYTF TGTGCCAGCAGTTACTCGAACAGGGCGTATGGCTACACCTTC
NA TRBJ2-1 TRBV4-3 TRBD2 CASSQDDWRAGKNEQFF TGCGCCAGCAGCCAAGATGATTGGAGAGCGGGGAAAAATGAGCAGTTCTTC
NA TRBJ2-7 TRBV28 TRBD1 CASSREGGASYEQYF TGTGCCAGCAGCCGGGAAGGGGGCGCGTCCTACGAGCAGTACTTC
NA TRBJ1-1 TRBV3-1/TRBV3-2 NA CASSQDRGNPEAFF TGTGCCAGCAGCCAAGACAGGGGTAACCCCGAAGCTTTCTTT
NA TRBJ2-3 TRBV7-8 TRBD2 CASSPHQLAGGQVWQYF TGTGCCAGCAGCCCCCACCAACTAGCGGGGGGGCAAGTATGGCAGTATTTT
NA TRBJ1-1 TRBV24-1 TRBD1 CATSRTGPNTEAFF TGTGCCACCAGCAGGACAGGGCCGAACACTGAAGCTTTCTTT
NA TRBJ2-5 TRBV7-2 TRBD2 CASSLVGGGALETQYF TGTGCCAGCAGCTTAGTCGGCGGGGGGGCCTTAGAGACCCAGTACTTC
NA TRBJ2-7 TRBV2 TRBD2 CASSGRTGGTYEQYF TGTGCCAGCAGCGGGAGGACGGGAGGGACCTACGAGCAGTACTTC
NA TRBJ1-1 TRBV6-1 NA CASSEALRGGEAFF TGTGCCAGCAGTGAAGCGCTTCGGGGGGGGGAAGCTTTCTTT
NA TRBJ2-2 TRBV5-6 NA CASSLNREYTGELFF TGTGCCAGCAGCTTGAACCGGGAATACACCGGGGAGCTGTTTTTT
once TRBJ1-2 TRBV4-2 NA CASSRFSREGGGYTF TGTGCCAGCAGCCGATTCTCCAGGGAAGGTGGCGGCTACACCTTC
NA TRBJ2-5 TRBV2 NA CASERGAQETQYF TGTGCCAGCGAACGGGGGGCACAAGAGACCCAGTACTTC
NA TRBJ2-3 TRBV7-9 TRBD2 CASSFVAGGHDTQYF TGTGCCAGCAGCTTTGTAGCGGGGGGGCACGATACGCAGTATTTT
NA TRBJ1-5 TRBV19 NA CASSIVGGVGLNQPQHF TGTGCCAGTAGTATAGTGGGAGGGGTGGGGCTCAATCAGCCCCAGCATTTT
NA TRBJ1-5 TRBV19 TRBD1 CASRDRGQYSNQPQHF TGTGCCAGTCGGGACAGGGGACAGTATAGCAATCAGCCCCAGCATTTT
NA TRBJ1-1 TRBV3-1/TRBV3-2 TRBD1 CASSPSTGWNTEAFF TGTGCCAGCAGCCCCTCGACAGGGTGGAACACTGAAGCTTTCTTT
NA TRBJ1-2 TRBV9 TRBD1 CASSSSGTEFNYGYTF TGTGCCAGCAGCTCCTCCGGGACAGAATTTAACTATGGCTACACCTTC
NA TRBJ1-5 TRBV4-1 TRBD1 CASSPGDRVLQPQHF TGCGCCAGCAGCCCAGGGGACAGGGTCCTTCAGCCCCAGCATTTT
NA TRBJ2-3 TRBV5-4 TRBD2 CASSSSGGADTQYF TGTGCCAGCAGCTCTAGCGGGGGGGCAGATACGCAGTATTTT
NA TRBJ2-7 TRBV7-9 TRBD1 CASSLGQSVSSYEQYF TGTGCCAGCAGTTTGGGACAGTCTGTTAGCTCCTACGAGCAGTACTTC